One and the same sample provided the 26 T cell receptor beta chains below, sequenced in a study of early T cells in non-severe SARS-CoV-2 infection (dated by TCRdb to the early 2020s). Library preparation used 5' RACE. The run used a NextSeq 500. The public reads were reanalyzed by TCRdb: fastp trimming at Q25, MiXCR alignment, in-frame beta chains only. Rows with a matching CDR3 protein are joined into one entry that keeps the most common DNA and genes. Within this sample are about 100,000 distinct CDR3 sequences, with 13% of them counted one time only. The biggest ten clones account for around 2.5% of the sample. The sequenced sample was whole blood. The receptors shown here come from an adult who was a healthcare worker with PCR-confirmed SARS-CoV-2 infection or an uninfected control (not recorded which).

On this clonotype itself: One junction end disagrees with the germline gene, perhaps due to a read error. The chain recombines TRBV11-2 with TRBJ2-7, with D unclear. This CDR3 is 10 amino acids long. Germline lookup yields CDR1 SGHAT and CDR2 FQNNGV. CDR3 bases: TGTGTCAGCAGCTTCTACGAGCAGTACTTC. This sequence encodes CVSSFYEQYF. Looking up the rest from reference TRBV11-2 and TRBJ2-7 gives the full variable domain: EAGVAQSPRYKIIEKRQSVAFWCNPISGHATLYWYQQILGQGPKLLIQFQNNGVVDDSQLPKDRFSAERLKGVDSTLKIQPAKLEDSAVYLCVSSFYEQYFGPGTRLTVT.

This clonotype appeared a few times. V is TRBV7-9 and J is TRBJ2-7; D is perhaps TRBD2 (7 bases). This CDR3 region has 15 residues. V gave up 4 bases and J gave up 0 bases, with 13 bases separating them. From germline, CDR1 is SEHNR and CDR2 FQNEAQ (reference sequence). The CDR3 DNA is TGTGCCAGCAGCTCAGGCGGGGGCCTCTCCTACGAGCAGTACTTC. Protein sequence: CASSSGGGLSYEQYF.

This clonotype was recorded at least ten times. The chain carries TRBV29-1 and TRBJ2-5; D possibly corresponds to TRBD2 (5 bases). Trimming stripped 2 bases from V and 5 bases from J, with 15 bases between. The CDR3 is 14 residues long. The germline gives CDR1 SQVTM, CDR2 ANQGSEA. The CDR3 DNA reads as TGCAGCGTTGAAATTTCCGACCCGGGGGAGACCCAGTACTTC. Translation: CSVEISDPGETQYF.

This clonotype has only a few counts. This rearrangement joins TRBV20-1 to TRBJ2-6, with 9 bases lining up with TRBD1. Per germline, CDR1 DFQATT and CDR2 SNEGSKA (reference sequence). V was pared by 6 bases and J by 0 bases, with 3 bases of the junction left unmatched. The CDR3 has 15 residues. CDR3 in DNA: TGCAGTGCCGGACAGGGGTCCTCTGGGGCCAACGTCCTGACTTTC. It encodes CSAGQGSSGANVLTF.

V usage is TRBV28 and J usage is TRBJ2-4; D uncertain. Germline CDR1 and CDR2: MDHEN and SYDVKM. V was trimmed by 2 bases and J by 7 bases, leaving 3 bases between them. This CDR3 is 11 amino acids long. The CDR3 DNA follows: TGTGCCAGCAGTTTACGGAACATTCAGTACTTC. Protein sequence: CASSLRNIQYF.

Worth noting for this clonotype: The CDR3 does not close with the conserved phenylalanine or tryptophan, likely indicating a read error. The rearrangement uses TRBV3-1 and TRBJ1-5; D possibly corresponds to TRBD1 (5 bases). V dropped 0 bases and J dropped 3 bases, with 6 bases sitting between them. The CDR3 contains 14 residues. CDR1 is LGHDT, CDR2 YNNKEL, per germline (reference sequence). The DNA of the CDR3 is TGTGCCAGCAGCCAAGATGGGGCCAATCAGCCCCAGCATTCT. Protein: CASSQDGANQPQHS.

With regard to this clonotype: A much larger clone lies a single base off, so this may be a read error. This chain uses TRBV28 with TRBJ1-1; D gene ambiguous. Germline assignment: CDR1 MDHEN and CDR2 SYDVKM. This CDR3 contains 16 residues. CDR3 sequence reads: CACQGINPGMNTEAIF. The CDR3 DNA reads as TGTGCCTGTCAAGGGATTAACCCCGGGATGAACACTGAAGCTATCTTT. Drawing the rest from reference TRBV28 and TRBJ1-1, the complete variable domain is DVKVTQSSRYLVKRTGEKVFLECVQDMDHENMFWYRQDPGLGLRLIYFSYDVKMKEKGDIPEGYSVSREKKERFSLILESASTNQTSMYLCACQGINPGMNTEAIFGQGTRLTVV.

This clonotype was recorded at least ten times. The V and J genes are TRBV5-6 and TRBJ2-2; 10 bases are a match to TRBD1. Germline V CDR1 and CDR2: SGHDT, YYEEEE. This CDR3 is 16 amino acids long. The V and J ends lost 2 bases and 4 bases, in that order; junction bases with no gene match: 5. The CDR3 spells CASSFWTGGITGELFF. The CDR3 DNA reads TGTGCCAGCAGCTTCTGGACAGGGGGTATCACCGGGGAGCTGTTTTTT.

This clonotype has only a few counts. The chain couples TRBV27 to TRBJ2-1; TRBD1 aligns across 10 bases. Trimming took 5 bases from V and 1 from J; bases not matched to a gene: 5. The germline V gene has CDR1 MNHEY and CDR2 SMNVEV (reference sequence). CDR3 length: 16 residues. CDR3 in amino acids: CASSPADRGSYNEQFF. In DNA form, the CDR3 reads TGTGCCAGCAGTCCCGCGGACAGGGGGTCCTACAATGAGCAGTTCTTC.

Many counts were recorded for this clonotype. The chain couples TRBV25-1 to TRBJ2-2, with TRBD1 matching over 8 bases. CDR3 size: 17 residues. The germline V gene encodes CDR1 MGHDK and CDR2 SYGVNS. V shed 4 bases and J 1 base; nucleotides not matched to a gene: 8. The CDR3 DNA follows: TGTGCCAGCAGTGGAGACAGGGGAGGAGGGAACACCGGGGAGCTGTTTTTT. This sequence encodes CASSGDRGGGNTGELFF.

The V and J genes are TRBV13 and TRBJ1-2; D remains ambiguous. The CDR3 extends over 15 amino acids. CDR1 and CDR2 (germline): PRHDT, FYEKMQ (reference sequence). V dropped 5 bases and J dropped 4 bases, with 17 bases sitting between them. Here the CDR3 DNA reads TGTGCCAGCAGCCTCCAAGCCGAGGGTTTCTATGGCTACACCTTC. Translated, it gives CASSLQAEGFYGYTF.

This clonotype appeared many times. The V gene is TRBV12-3 or TRBV12-4, the J gene TRBJ2-7; D remains unclear. The CDR3 is 13 amino acids. Trimming cost V 6 bases and J 0 bases, with 9 bases left between them. CDR3: CASRLTDSYEQYF. In DNA form, the CDR3 reads TGTGCCAGCAGATTGACCGACTCCTACGAGCAGTACTTC.

This rearrangement joins TRBV6-5 to TRBJ1-5, with a weak D call TRBD1 (6 bases). The V end lost 5 bases, the J end lost 4 bases, and 12 bases lay between the germline ends. The germline CDR1 and CDR2 sequences are MNHEY and SVGAGI. The CDR3 contains 14 residues. The CDR3 nucleotides are TGTGCCAGCAGTCCACAGGGAACAAATCAGCCCCAGCATTTT. It translates to CASSPQGTNQPQHF.

V is TRBV4-3 and J is TRBJ2-3; possible D gene TRBD2, 6 bases. Germline CDR1 is LGHNA and CDR2 is YSLEER. The V end was cut by 0 bases, the J end by 4 bases, with 14 bases between. The CDR3 has 16 amino acids. For the CDR3, the DNA is TGCGCCAGCAGCCAAGAAAGTCTTGGAGGGGCAGATACGCAGTATTTT. As protein: CASSQESLGGADTQYF.

The chain couples TRBV12-3 or TRBV12-4 to TRBJ2-7; D is tentatively TRBD1 or TRBD2 (5 bases each). The CDR3 totals 15 residues. V was trimmed by 2 bases and J by 6 bases, leaving 17 bases between them. The CDR3 here is CASSLNPGPGLEQYF. In DNA, the CDR3 is TGTGCCAGCAGTTTAAACCCAGGGCCGGGGCTCGAGCAGTACTTC.

This clonotype has only a few counts. This chain connects TRBV28 to TRBJ2-7; D is unclear. This CDR3 has 14 residues. Trimming pared 7 bases from V and 3 bases from J, leaving 16 bases between. Germline V gives CDR1 MDHEN, CDR2 SYDVKM. The CDR3: CASKSAVFLYEQYF. Written as DNA, the CDR3 is TGTGCCAGCAAGTCCGCAGTGTTTCTCTACGAGCAGTACTTC.

This clonotype was counted many times. The gene calls are TRBV19 and TRBJ2-5, with D hard to call. This CDR3 comprises 13 residues. Germline V gene data show CDR1 as LNHDA and CDR2 as SQIVND (reference sequence). V lost 6 bases and J 1 base, leaving 9 bases between the germline ends. The CDR3 here is CASSPRLQETQYF. In nucleotides, the CDR3 is TGTGCCAGTAGCCCCCGGCTCCAAGAGACCCAGTACTTC.

V usage is TRBV5-6 and J usage is TRBJ2-1; D is perhaps TRBD2 (7 bases). CDR1 SGHDT and CDR2 YYEEEE come from the germline V gene. The CDR3 totals 16 residues. Trimming took off 2 bases at V and 7 bases at J, with 19 bases between the two ends. Here the CDR3 DNA reads TGTGCCAGCAGCTTCCCCGTGGGGGGGGGCGGAAATGAGCAGTTCTTC. This encodes CASSFPVGGGGNEQFF.

The chain joins TRBV3-1 to TRBJ1-4; 7 positions agree with TRBD1. CDR1 LGHDT and CDR2 YNNKEL come from the germline V gene (reference sequence). CDR3 size: 17 residues. J lost 5 bases, V lost 2 bases, and 11 bases had no gene match. The CDR3 sequence is CASSQRSAGTANEKLFF. CDR3 bases: TGTGCCAGCAGCCAAAGAAGCGCCGGGACAGCCAATGAAAAACTGTTTTTT.

This clonotype was recorded at least ten times. V usage is TRBV7-9 and J usage is TRBJ2-1; TRBD2 matches at 12 bases. Looked up from germline, CDR1 is SEHNR and CDR2 is FQNEAQ (reference sequence). The V segment lost 5 bases and the J segment 0 bases; nucleotides outside the gene matches: 8. This CDR3 is built from 18 residues. The CDR3 protein is CASSPPRLAGDSYNEQFF. The DNA of the CDR3 is TGTGCCAGCAGCCCCCCGAGACTAGCGGGGGACTCCTACAATGAGCAGTTCTTC.

In its sample, this clonotype was seen many times. The J gene is TRBJ2-1, the V gene TRBV7-6, with D possibly matching TRBD2 (6 bases). V lost 4 bases and J lost 7, with 17 bases in between. Germline CDR1 is SGHVS and CDR2 is FNYEAQ. CDR3 length: 15 residues. The CDR3 coding sequence is TGTGCCAGCAGCTCTCCCGGGACGGGAGTTAATGAGCAGTTCTTC. This gives the protein CASSSPGTGVNEQFF.

About this clonotype: Sequence at one end of the junction differs from germline and may be a read error. Written as DNA, the CDR3 is TGTGCTAGCAGTTTAACCGGGACAGGGGTGGCCGGGGAGCTGTTTTTT. Its translation is CASSLTGTGVAGELFF. The genes are TRBV7-7 and TRBJ2-2; 10 bases line up with TRBD1. Germline assignment: CDR1 SSHAT and CDR2 FNYEAQ (reference sequence). There are 16 residues in the CDR3.

The rearrangement joins TRBV10-3 to TRBJ2-7; unclear D gene. Germline V lookup: CDR1 ENHRY, CDR2 SYGVKD. The ends were cut back, 0 bases at V and 2 bases at J, with 2 bases in the middle. The CDR3 consists of 12 residues. The CDR3 sequence is CAISESTYEQYF. For the CDR3, the DNA is TGTGCCATCAGTGAGTCCACCTACGAGCAGTACTTC.

This clonotype was detected ten times or more. This chain connects TRBV5-1 to TRBJ2-1; a possible D gene is TRBD2 (6 bases). The CDR3 has 16 amino acids. From germline, CDR1 is SGHRS and CDR2 YFSETQ. V lost 4 bases, J lost 2 bases, and 16 bases lay in between. CDR3 amino acids: CASSPEGSGTYNEQFF. The CDR3 DNA follows: TGCGCCAGCAGCCCGGAGGGGAGCGGAACCTACAATGAGCAGTTCTTC.

At least ten counts were recorded for this clonotype. The chain joins TRBV12-3 or TRBV12-4 to TRBJ2-1, with 8 bases that match TRBD2. The CDR3 loop spans 14 amino acids. With V trimmed by 5 bases and J by 7 bases, 7 bases remained unmatched. As DNA, the CDR3 is TGTGCCAGCAGTACCCGAGCGGGGGAGAATGAGCAGTTCTTC. It yields the protein CASSTRAGENEQFF.

This chain links TRBV7-9 with TRBJ2-6, with 9 bases identical to TRBD2. V trimming: 5 bases; J trimming: 2 bases; junction bases outside the gene matches: 10. The CDR3 is 18 residues long. Germline CDR1 and CDR2: SEHNR and FQNEAQ (reference sequence). This CDR3 reads CASSVLAGSSTGANVLTF. CDR3 DNA: TGTGCCAGCAGCGTACTAGCGGGTTCCAGCACTGGGGCCAACGTCCTGACTTTC.